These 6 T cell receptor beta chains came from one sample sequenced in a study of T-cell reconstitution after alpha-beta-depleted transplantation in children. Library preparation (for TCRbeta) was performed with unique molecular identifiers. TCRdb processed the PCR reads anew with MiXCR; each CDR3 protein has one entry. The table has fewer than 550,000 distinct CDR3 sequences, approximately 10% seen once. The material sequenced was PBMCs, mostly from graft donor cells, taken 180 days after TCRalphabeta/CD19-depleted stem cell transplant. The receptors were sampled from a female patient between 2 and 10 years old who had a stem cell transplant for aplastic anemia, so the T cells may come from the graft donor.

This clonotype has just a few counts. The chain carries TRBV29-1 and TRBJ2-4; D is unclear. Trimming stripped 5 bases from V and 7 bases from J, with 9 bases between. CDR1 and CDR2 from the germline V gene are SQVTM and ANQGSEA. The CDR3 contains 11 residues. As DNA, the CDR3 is TGCAGCGTTTTAGTAAGGAACATTCAGTACTTC. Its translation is CSVLVRNIQYF.

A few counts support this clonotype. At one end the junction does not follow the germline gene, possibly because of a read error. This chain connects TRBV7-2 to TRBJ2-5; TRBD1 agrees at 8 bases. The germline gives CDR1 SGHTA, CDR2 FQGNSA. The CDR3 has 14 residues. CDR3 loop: CASSTRTGQEPQYF. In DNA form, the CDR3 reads TGTGCCAGCAGCACCCGGACAGGGCAAGAGCCCCAGTACTTC.

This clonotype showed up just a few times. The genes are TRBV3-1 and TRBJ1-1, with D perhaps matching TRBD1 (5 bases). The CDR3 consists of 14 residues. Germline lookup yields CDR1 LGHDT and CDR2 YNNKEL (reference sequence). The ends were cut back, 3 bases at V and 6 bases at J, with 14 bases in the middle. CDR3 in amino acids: CASSQDRDGAEAFF. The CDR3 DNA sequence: TGTGCCAGCAGCCAGGACCGGGACGGGGCTGAAGCTTTCTTT.

In DNA form, the CDR3 reads TGTGCCAGCAGCGCCAGCTCCTACGAGCAGTACGTC. Amino acids: CASSASSYEQYV. V is TRBV7-2 and J is TRBJ2-7; D gene ambiguous. This CDR3 region has 12 residues. The V gene's germline CDR1 is SGHTA and CDR2 FQGNSA. V lost 5 bases and J 0 bases, leaving 5 bases between the germline ends.

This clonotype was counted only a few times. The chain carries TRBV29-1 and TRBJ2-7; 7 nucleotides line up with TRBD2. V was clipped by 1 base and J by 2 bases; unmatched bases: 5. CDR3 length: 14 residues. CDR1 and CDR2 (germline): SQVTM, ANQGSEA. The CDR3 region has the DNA TGCAGCGTTGAAGGGCTAGCGGTCGCCTACGAGCAGTACTTC. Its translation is CSVEGLAVAYEQYF.

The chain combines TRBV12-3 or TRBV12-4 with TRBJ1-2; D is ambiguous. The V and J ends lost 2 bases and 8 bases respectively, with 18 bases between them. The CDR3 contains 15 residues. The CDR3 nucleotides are TGTGCCAGCAGTTTATTCTTGCCCGGGAATGGCGGCTACACCTTC. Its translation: CASSLFLPGNGGYTF.